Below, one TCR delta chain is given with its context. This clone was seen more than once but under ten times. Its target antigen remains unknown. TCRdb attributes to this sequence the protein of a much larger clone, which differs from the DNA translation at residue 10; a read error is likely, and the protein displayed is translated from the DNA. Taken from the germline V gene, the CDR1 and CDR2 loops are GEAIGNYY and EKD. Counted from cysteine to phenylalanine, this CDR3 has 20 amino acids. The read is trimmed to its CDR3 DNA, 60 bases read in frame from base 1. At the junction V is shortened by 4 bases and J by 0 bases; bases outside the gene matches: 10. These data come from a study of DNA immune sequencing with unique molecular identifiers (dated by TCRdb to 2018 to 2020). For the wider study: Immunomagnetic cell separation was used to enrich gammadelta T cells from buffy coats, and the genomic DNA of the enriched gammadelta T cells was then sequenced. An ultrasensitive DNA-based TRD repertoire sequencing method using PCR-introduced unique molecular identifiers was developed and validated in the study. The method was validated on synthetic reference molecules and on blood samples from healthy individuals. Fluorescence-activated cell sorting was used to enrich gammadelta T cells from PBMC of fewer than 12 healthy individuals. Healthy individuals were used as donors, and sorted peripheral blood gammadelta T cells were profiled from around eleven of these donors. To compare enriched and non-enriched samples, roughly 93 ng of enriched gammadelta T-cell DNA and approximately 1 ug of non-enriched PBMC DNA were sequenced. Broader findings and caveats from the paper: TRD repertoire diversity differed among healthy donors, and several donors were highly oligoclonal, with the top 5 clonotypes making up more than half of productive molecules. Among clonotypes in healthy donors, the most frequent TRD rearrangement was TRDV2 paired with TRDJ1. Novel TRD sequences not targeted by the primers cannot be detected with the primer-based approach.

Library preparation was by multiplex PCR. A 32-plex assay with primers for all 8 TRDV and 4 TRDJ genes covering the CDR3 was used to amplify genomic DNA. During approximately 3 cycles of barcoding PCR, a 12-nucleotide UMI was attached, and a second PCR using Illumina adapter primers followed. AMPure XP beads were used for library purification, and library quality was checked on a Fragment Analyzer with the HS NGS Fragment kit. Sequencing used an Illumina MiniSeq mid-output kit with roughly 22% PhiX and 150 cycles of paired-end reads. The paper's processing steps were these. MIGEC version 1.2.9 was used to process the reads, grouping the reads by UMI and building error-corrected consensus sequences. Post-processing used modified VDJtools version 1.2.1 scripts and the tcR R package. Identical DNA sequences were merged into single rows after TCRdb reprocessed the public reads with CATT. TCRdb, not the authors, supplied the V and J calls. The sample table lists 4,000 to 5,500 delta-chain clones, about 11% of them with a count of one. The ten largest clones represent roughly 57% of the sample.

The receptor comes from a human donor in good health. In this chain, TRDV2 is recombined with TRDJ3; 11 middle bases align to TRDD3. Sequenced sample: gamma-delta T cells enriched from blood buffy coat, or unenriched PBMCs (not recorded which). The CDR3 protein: CACEPYWGILGSWDTRQMFF. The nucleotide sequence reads TGTGCCTGTGAACCGTACTGGGGGATATTAGGCTCCTGGGACACCCGACAGATGTTTTTC.